What follows are 7 T cell receptor beta chains derived from one specimen sequenced in a study of blood T cell repertoires in COVID-19. Method: immunoSEQ multiplex PCR; TCRdb's copy keeps in-frame clones and lacks some. The sample holds 200,000 or so clones; around 77% are singletons and the top ten take 17%. Material for sequencing was peripheral blood. These receptors originate from a man in his fifties or sixties with active or convalescent COVID-19.

This chain links TRBV30 with TRBJ2-5, with TRBD1 matching over 8 bases. CDR3 size: 13 residues. V trimming: 3 bases; J trimming: 2 bases; junction bases outside the gene matches: 2. The V gene's germline CDR1 is GTSNPN and CDR2 SVGIG (reference sequence). The CDR3 DNA sequence: TGTGCCTGGAGGGACAGGGCACAAGAGACCCAGTACTTC. Translation gives CAWRDRAQETQYF.

The V and J genes are TRBV25-1 and TRBJ2-5, with D perhaps TRBD1 (6 bases). Per the germline V gene, CDR1 is MGHDK and CDR2 is SYGVNS. Between the trimmed V and J ends, which lost 2 bases and 5 bases, there was a span of 12 bases. The CDR3 sequence is 14 residues long. The CDR3 DNA follows: TGTGCCAGCAGTGAAGGGGGCATTAGGGAGACCCAGTACTTC. It specifies CASSEGGIRETQYF.

This sequence joins TRBV7-8 and TRBJ1-2; D unresolved. V lost 4 bases and J lost 7, with 10 bases in between. This CDR3 comprises 12 residues. In germline, CDR1 is SGHVS, CDR2 FQNEAQ. CDR3 DNA: TGTGCCAGCAGCTCGGGAGAATTTGGCTACACCTTC. Translated: CASSSGEFGYTF.

This clone appeared a single time. The chain links TRBV28 to TRBJ1-1, with unresolved D. The V gene lost 5 bases and the J gene lost 6 bases, with 16 bases spanning the gap. The CDR3 runs to 14 residues. The V gene's germline CDR1 is MDHEN and CDR2 SYDVKM. CDR3 DNA: TGTGCCAGCAGTCCAGGTGGCGTGATCGCTGAAGCTTTCTTT. Translating gives CASSPGGVIAEAFF. The full variable domain, completed using reference TRBV28 and TRBJ1-1, is DVKVTQSSRYLVKRTGEKVFLECVQDMDHENMFWYRQDPGLGLRLIYFSYDVKMKEKGDIPEGYSVSREKKERFSLILESASTNQTSMYLCASSPGGVIAEAFFGQGTRLTVV.

The rearrangement uses TRBV11-3 and TRBJ2-7, with D possibly being TRBD1 (6 bases). Germline V lookup: CDR1 SGHNT, CDR2 YENEEA. Between the trimmed V and J ends, which lost 4 bases and 4 bases, there was a span of 14 bases. There are 14 residues in the CDR3. CDR3 coding DNA: TGTGCCAGCAGCTCGCCGGGACAACAATACGAGCAGTACTTC. Its protein is CASSSPGQQYEQYF. Based on the CDR3 plus reference TRBV11-3 and TRBJ2-7, the full variable domain is EAGVVQSPRYKIIEKKQPVAFWCNPISGHNTLYWYLQNLGQGPELLIRYENEEAVDDSQLPKDRFSAERLKGVDSTLKIQPAELGDSAVYLCASSSPGQQYEQYFGPGTRLTVT.

The chain joins TRBV18 to TRBJ2-1; 8 bases line up with TRBD2. CDR1 is KGHSH, CDR2 LQKENI, per germline. Trimming at V came to 3 bases and at J to 0 bases, leaving 4 bases not matched to a gene. The CDR3 contains 16 residues. The CDR3 bases are TGTGCCAGCTCACCCCTAGCGGGCTTCTCCTACAATGAGCAGTTCTTC. It yields the protein CASSPLAGFSYNEQFF.

The chain employs TRBV7-9 and TRBJ1-2; 8 bases are a match to TRBD1. The CDR3 is made up of 13 amino acids. CDR1 and CDR2 (germline): SEHNR, FQNEAQ (reference sequence). V shed 5 bases and J 8 bases; nucleotides not matched to a gene: 7. For the CDR3, the DNA is TGTGCCAGCAGCCCTGGACAGGGTTTAGGCTACACCTTC. Translating gives CASSPGQGLGYTF.